These T cell receptor beta chains were read from a single sample in a study of tumor-infiltrating lymphocytes in primary liver carcinoma. Each CDR3 protein is one row after TCRdb ran MiXCR on the multiplex PCR reads. Of 55,000 to 65,000 distinct CDR3 sequences listed, about two thirds are singletons. Source material: liver tumor tissue from sampling region 2. The receptor set was obtained from a man aged 35 to 55 with primary liver carcinoma and hepatitis B virus infection. Each CDR3 is given with its conserved first and last residue. D genes are given only for firm matches. Expanded clones get a size class; other rows say once, few or many, or leave the size out.

CDR3 DNA,CDR3 protein,J gene,D gene,clone size,V gene
TGCTCCAGCAGCCAAGGTCCGCTTGGAAACACCATATATTTT,CSSSQGPLGNTIYF,TRBJ1-3,NA,NA,TRBV4-3
TGCAGCGTTGGAGTAACGGGAGGGTTCTACAATGAGCAGTTCTTC,CSVGVTGGFYNEQFF,TRBJ2-1,TRBD2,NA,TRBV29-1
TGCGCCAGCAGCCAGTCGGTCTGGCTGGGTGATCCCGATGTTACGCAGTATTTT,CASSQSVWLGDPDVTQYF,TRBJ2-3,NA,NA,TRBV4-3
TGTGCCAGCAGTTACACAGAACAGGGGGCGTTCGAGCAGTACTTC,CASSYTEQGAFEQYF,TRBJ2-7,TRBD1,NA,TRBV6-6
TGTGCCAACAGTGTGACAAGCGCGACCGGGGAGCTGTTTTTT,CANSVTSATGELFF,TRBJ2-2,NA,once,TRBV28
TGTGCCAGCAGCTTAGATCTTGGATGGGAGCAGTACTTC,CASSLDLGWEQYF,TRBJ2-7,NA,once,TRBV11-2
TGCGCCAGCAGCCATGAGACCAATACACAGTATTTT,CASSHETNTQYF,TRBJ2-3,NA,NA,TRBV4-3
TGTGCCAGCAGCTTCAGAGGGACAAACAATCAGCCCCAGCATTTT,CASSFRGTNNQPQHF,TRBJ1-5,NA,few,TRBV11-2
TGCAGCGTTACAGTAGCGGCTAACACGGGGGAGCTGTTTTTT,CSVTVAANTGELFF,TRBJ2-2,NA,NA,TRBV29-1
TGTGCCAACACCCAGGGACTAGCGCGAAATGAGCAGTTCTTC,CANTQGLARNEQFF,TRBJ2-1,TRBD2,NA,TRBV14
TGTGCCAGCGGCTTAGCGGCATACGGTGAGGAGTTCTTC,CASGLAAYGEEFF,TRBJ2-1,NA,once,TRBV12-3/TRBV12-4
TGTGCCAACAGTGCGTTGTCGGGGAACTACAACGAGCAGTTCTTC,CANSALSGNYNEQFF,TRBJ2-1,NA,NA,TRBV6-1
TGTGCCAGCAACCTAGCGGGAGGAGTTGGTGAGCAGTTCTTC,CASNLAGGVGEQFF,TRBJ2-1,TRBD2,NA,TRBV11-2
TGTGCCAGTATCACAGGGGGGACTACTGAAGCTTTCTTT,CASITGGTTEAFF,TRBJ1-1,TRBD1,NA,TRBV6-6
TGCACCAGCAGCTTGGATCCGGGACTGGCTGAAAAACTGTTTTTT,CTSSLDPGLAEKLFF,TRBJ1-4,NA,once,TRBV5-1
TGTGCCAGCCAAAACGGAGAGACCCAGTACTTC,CASQNGETQYF,TRBJ2-5,NA,NA,TRBV6-2/TRBV6-3
TGTGCCAGTAGCCAACGACTAGCGGGCGATAATAATGAGCAGCTCTTC,CASSQRLAGDNNEQLF,TRBJ2-1,TRBD2,NA,TRBV7-8
TGTGCCATCGGCCCGGACTATTGGGCCGGGGAGCTGTTCTTT,CAIGPDYWAGELFF,TRBJ2-2,NA,NA,TRBV11-2
TGTGCGAGCAGCCCGGGACAGGTGAACATTGAAGCTTTCTTT,CASSPGQVNIEAFF,TRBJ1-1,TRBD1,NA,TRBV5-6
TGCGCCAGCAGCTTGTCGTCAGGGGGGCTGAACACTGAAACTTTCTTT,CASSLSSGGLNTETFF,TRBJ1-1,TRBD1,NA,TRBV5-1
TGTGCCAGCAGTTTAGGGATAGGGGGCACTTACGAGCAGTACTTC,CASSLGIGGTYEQYF,TRBJ2-7,TRBD1,NA,TRBV12-3/TRBV12-4
TGTGCCAGCAGCCCGCCTCGGCGGAGCTCCTACAATGAGCAGTCCTTC,CASSPPRRSSYNEQSF,TRBJ2-1,NA,NA,TRBV11-2
TGTGCCAGGAGCCAACTAGCGGGATACAACGAGCAGTTCTTC,CARSQLAGYNEQFF,TRBJ2-1,TRBD2,NA,TRBV4-2
TGTGCCAGCCGTGGGCCGGGAGAGTACAATGAGCAGTTCTTC,CASRGPGEYNEQFF,TRBJ2-1,NA,NA,TRBV28
TGTGCCAGCGGAGGAGGATCAAGGACGGGGGAGCAGTACTTC,CASGGGSRTGEQYF,TRBJ2-7,NA,NA,TRBV28
TGTGCCAGCAGTGCCCTGGAGGGATGGGCCGCCTACGAGCAGTACTTC,CASSALEGWAAYEQYF,TRBJ2-7,NA,many,TRBV6-1
TGTGCCAGCAGCCTGGAGGGGCTAGCCAAAAACATTCAGTACTTC,CASSLEGLAKNIQYF,TRBJ2-4,NA,NA,TRBV5-6
TGTGCCAGCAGTTACTCGAGTCGCAGGGGTAGCGAGCAGTACTTC,CASSYSSRRGSEQYF,TRBJ2-7,NA,many,TRBV6-6
TGCAGTATAGAAGACAAGCGCCACGACGGGCAGTACTTC,CSIEDKRHDGQYF,TRBJ2-7,NA,NA,TRBV29-1
TGTGCCAGCAGTGACGGACCCAAGCAGTTCTTC,CASSDGPKQFF,TRBJ2-1,NA,NA,TRBV6-5
TGTGCCAGCTCACCACCGCACCTCTCCTACGAGCAGTACTTC,CASSPPHLSYEQYF,TRBJ2-7,NA,medium-sized,TRBV18
TGTGCCATCACGGAGGACGAGGACTATGGTTACACCTTC,CAITEDEDYGYTF,TRBJ1-2,NA,NA,TRBV10-3
TGCAGCGTTGATGCCCGAAGTCGTACAGATACGCAGTATTTT,CSVDARSRTDTQYF,TRBJ2-3,NA,NA,TRBV29-1
TGTGCCAGCAGTGAGACTCCAGGAGGGACAAATGGAAAACTGTTTTTT,CASSETPGGTNGKLFF,TRBJ1-4,NA,NA,TRBV11-2
TGTGCCAGCAGCCCCCAGGAGGAGGTAGGAGAGACCCAGTACTTC,CASSPQEEVGETQYF,TRBJ2-5,NA,many,TRBV21-1
TGCAGCGCGCGGACTAGCGGGAGCTCAAGACACTACGAGCAGTACTTC,CSARTSGSSRHYEQYF,TRBJ2-7,TRBD2,few,TRBV29-1
TGTGCCAGCAGTATATCCGACAGGGGAGAGCAGTTCTTC,CASSISDRGEQFF,TRBJ2-1,TRBD1,few,TRBV12-3/TRBV12-4
TGTGCCAGCAGCCAAGTAGGTGGGGCCAACGTCCTGACTTTC,CASSQVGGANVLTF,TRBJ2-6,NA,many,TRBV14
TGTGCCGGCAATTTAGATAAGGGCGGGTGGCAGGGCGTAAATCAGCCCCAGCATTTT,CAGNLDKGGWQGVNQPQHF,TRBJ1-5,NA,few,TRBV12-3/TRBV12-4
TGTGCCAGTAGTCTGATGACAGGGGTAGGCTACACCTTC,CASSLMTGVGYTF,TRBJ1-2,TRBD1,NA,TRBV19
TGCGACAGCACTTTAGCGGAAGTCCCCGGGGAGCTGTTTTTT,CDSTLAEVPGELFF,TRBJ2-2,NA,NA,TRBV10-2
TGTGCCAGCAGCGCTTATAGCGGGGGGACAAGTGGGCAGTATTTC,CASSAYSGGTSGQYF,TRBJ2-7,TRBD2,NA,TRBV7-2
TGTGCCAGCAGTGAAGCGCGGGTTACCTACGAGCAGTACTTC,CASSEARVTYEQYF,TRBJ2-7,NA,NA,TRBV6-1
TGTGCCAGCAGCTTGGCTCCCGGACGGTGCAATGAGCTGTTCTTC,CASSLAPGRCNELFF,TRBJ2-1,NA,NA,TRBV5-5
TGCGCCAGCAGCTCTTCAGGAGGCCCCGCTGGCGGCCAAGAGACTCAGTACTTC,CASSSSGGPAGGQETQYF,TRBJ2-5,NA,NA,TRBV4-1
TGTGCTAGTCGGCATAGACTAGCGGGAGCGGTTGGCCACGAGCAGTGCTTC,CASRHRLAGAVGHEQCF,TRBJ2-7,TRBD2,NA,TRBV12-5
TGCGCCAGCAGCCATGAGACCGATACGCAGTATTTT,CASSHETDTQYF,TRBJ2-3,NA,medium-sized,TRBV4-3
TGTCCCAGCAGTTTCACAGGGGGTGGGGATAAGCAGTATTTT,CPSSFTGGGDKQYF,TRBJ2-3,TRBD1,NA,TRBV12-3/TRBV12-4
TGTGCCAGCAGCTTAGTAAGGGTAACAGAGAGCAATCAGCCCCAGCATTTT,CASSLVRVTESNQPQHF,TRBJ1-5,NA,NA,TRBV11-2
TGCAGCATTGTGACCGGGACATCAAGATACTTC,CSIVTGTSRYF,TRBJ2-5,NA,NA,TRBV29-1
TGCGCCAGCAACTTGTTTTTTCGGGAGACGAACACTGAAGCTTTCTTT,CASNLFFRETNTEAFF,TRBJ1-1,NA,many,TRBV5-1
TGTGCTAGCAGTTTAGCATTAAGAGGGGCGAACATCGGGGAGCTGTTTTTT,CASSLALRGANIGELFF,TRBJ2-2,NA,NA,TRBV11-2
TGTGCCAGCAGCCTTCTAGGGAGCGGGAGGGGAAATGAGCAGTTCTTC,CASSLLGSGRGNEQFF,TRBJ2-1,TRBD2,few,TRBV12-3/TRBV12-4